This T cell receptor (beta chain) was profiled in a study of human T cells and chemical hapten exposure. At the level of the study: Slight volume differences across pooled libraries mainly accounted for varying per-sample TCR yields.

The authors' processing: Samples held a median of around 96,000 TCRs, range roughly 23,224–750,000. TCRdb called the RACE reads again in MiXCR, with one record for every CDR3 protein. TCRdb's processing, not the authors' own work, is the source of the V and J calls. The sample yields about 160,000 distinct CDR3 sequences, 28% seen once. J was trimmed by 2 bases and V by 6 bases; bases with no gene match: 7. This CDR3 has 13 amino acids. Germline lookup yields CDR1 SQVTM and CDR2 ANQGSEA. Time point described: patch test 3, about 24 weeks after DPC sensitization. Stated treatment: therapeutic diphenylcyclopropenone sensitization with weekly scalp DPC. Blood, whole and unfractionated, served as the source for total RNA extraction. This clonotype was counted at least ten times.

This receptor was identified in a woman between 18 and 30 years old with alopecia areata. Some clones in this sample may be carry-over from other donors' samples. The genes are TRBV29-1 and TRBJ2-7; TRBD1 matches 7 bases. Source: whole blood, taken in connection with sensitization to the hapten diphenylcyclopropenone (DPC). Here the CDR3 reads CSVCDRETYEQYF. CDR3 DNA: TGCAGCGTCTGCGACAGGGAGACCTACGAGCAGTACTTC.